This passage covers 21 T cell receptor beta chains from one sample sequenced in a study of T-cell reconstitution after alpha-beta-depleted transplantation in children. Preparation of the TCRbeta library used unique molecular identifiers. MiXCR was run by TCRdb on the PCR reads, yielding one entry per CDR3 protein. In the table there are 490,000 or so distinct CDR3 sequences, under 15% of which are singletons. Source: PBMCs from the stem cell graft donor, taken from the stem cell graft. The receptors here all came from a human donor who donated a stem cell graft to a child with combined immunodeficiency.

Here the CDR3 reads CASRAFADYEQYF. Written as DNA, the CDR3 is TGTGCCAGCCGTGCTTTCGCCGACTACGAGCAGTACTTC. V and J are TRBV12-3 or TRBV12-4 and TRBJ2-7, with D unclear. V lost 8 bases and J 3 bases, leaving 14 bases between the germline ends. The CDR3 covers 13 residues.

Concerning this clonotype: A clone one base away is much larger, so this may be a read error. This chain joins TRBV6-6 and TRBJ2-7, with a tentative D call TRBD2 (6 bases). Germline assignment: CDR1 MNHNY and CDR2 SVGAGI (reference sequence). The CDR3 contains 13 residues. The CDR3 region is CASSRDLAYEEYF. The DNA of the CDR3 is TGTGCCAGCAGTCGGGACTTGGCCTACGAGGAGTACTTC.

This clonotype was detected many times. This chain connects TRBV12-3 or TRBV12-4 to TRBJ1-1; D is undetermined. The CDR3 totals 13 residues. The V end lost 5 bases, the J end lost 1 base, and 8 bases lay between the germline ends. The DNA of the CDR3 is TGTGCCAGCAGTCAGGACTGGAACACTGAAGCTTTCTTT. As protein: CASSQDWNTEAFF.

This chain links TRBV20-1 with TRBJ2-7; 12 positions match TRBD1. Germline CDR1 and CDR2: DFQATT and SNEGSKA (reference sequence). The J segment lost 5 bases and the V segment lost 5 bases, leaving 7 bases of the junction unmatched. This CDR3 is 14 amino acids long. The CDR3 is CSAATGTGGDEQYF. As DNA, the CDR3 is TGCAGTGCTGCAACCGGGACAGGGGGCGACGAGCAGTACTTC.

This clonotype was detected a few times. The chain carries TRBV28 and TRBJ2-1, with 13 positions matching TRBD2. The length of the CDR3 is 15 residues. Germline V gives CDR1 MDHEN, CDR2 SYDVKM. J lost 6 bases, V lost 6 bases, and 5 bases had no gene match. The DNA for the CDR3 is TGTGCCAGCAGCAGAACTAGCGGGGGGGCCAATGAGCAGTTCTTC. This sequence encodes CASSRTSGGANEQFF.

This clonotype was seen only a few times. The J gene is TRBJ2-6, the V gene TRBV4-1, with D possibly TRBD1 on 5 matching bases. Germline CDR1 is MGHRA and CDR2 is YSYEKL. The ends were cut back, 2 bases at V and 9 bases at J, with 17 bases in the middle. There are 16 residues in the CDR3. The CDR3 region has the DNA TGCGCCAGCAGCCAATCTAGGGGATCCCCCGTCAACGTCCTGACTTTC. Translating gives CASSQSRGSPVNVLTF.

The rearrangement joins TRBV7-3 to TRBJ1-6, with D hard to call. Trimming pared 1 base from V and 9 bases from J, leaving 10 bases between. This CDR3 is 14 amino acids long. CDR1 and CDR2 (germline): SGHTA, FQGTGA. The CDR3 DNA sequence: TGTGCCAGCAGCTTAAGTCCGGGTGGTTCACCCCTCCACTTT. This translates into CASSLSPGGSPLHF.

This clonotype was recorded at least ten times. A much larger clone sits a single nucleotide away, making a read error possible. The rearrangement links TRBV9 to TRBJ2-3; D possibly corresponds to TRBD1 (6 bases). This CDR3 comprises 14 residues. Trimming pared 6 bases from V and 0 bases from J, leaving 11 bases between. Germline V CDR1 and CDR2: SGDLS, YYNGEE. CDR3 nucleotide sequence: TGTGCCAGCACCAGGGGTCCTAGCACAGATACGCAGTATTTT. Protein: CASTRGPSTDTQYF.

V is TRBV7-2 and J is TRBJ2-1, with unresolved D. CDR3 size: 14 residues. V lost 4 bases and J lost 6, with 13 bases in between. From germline, CDR1 is SGHTA and CDR2 FQGNSA. CDR3 coding DNA: TGTGCCAGCAGCTCCGACTTCTCGGGCAATGAGCAGTTCTTC. Protein product: CASSSDFSGNEQFF.

This clonotype was detected only a few times. This rearrangement joins TRBV7-9 to TRBJ2-7; 7 bases match TRBD2. The germline CDR1 and CDR2 sequences are SEHNR and FQNEAQ (reference sequence). Trimming removed 5 bases from V and 0 bases from J; junction bases left unmatched: 10. The CDR3 covers 16 residues. CDR3 amino acids: CASSPSGGRPSYEQYF. CDR3 nucleotides: TGTGCCAGCAGCCCTAGCGGAGGCCGGCCCTCCTACGAGCAGTACTTC.

This clonotype was counted only a few times. The gene calls are TRBV11-2 and TRBJ2-2; no reliable D call. Germline V gene sequence: CDR1 SGHAT, CDR2 FQNNGV. Trimming pared 2 bases from V and 6 bases from J, leaving 16 bases between. The CDR3 consists of 16 residues. The CDR3 nucleotides read TGTGCCAGCAGCTTAAATCCCGTAGCAAGAGCCGGGGAGCTGTTTTTT. Translation: CASSLNPVARAGELFF.

The chain links TRBV28 to TRBJ2-7; tentative D call: TRBD1 (6 bases). Trimming shortened V by 10 bases and J by 1 base, and 11 bases separated the two germline ends. CDR1 is MDHEN, CDR2 SYDVKM, per germline. The CDR3 extends over 12 amino acids. CDR3 nucleotides: TGTGCCATCCCGGGACATTCCTACGAGCAGTACTTC. Translated, it gives CAIPGHSYEQYF.

The gene calls are TRBV12-5 and TRBJ2-2; D is uncertain. Germline V gene sequence: CDR1 LGHNT, CDR2 FRNRAP. The CDR3 sequence is 16 residues long. Trimming stripped 3 bases from V and 0 bases from J, with 11 bases between. CDR3 bases: TGTGCTAGTGGTTTCCAGACGGATACGAACACCGGGGAGCTGTTTTTT. Translating it yields CASGFQTDTNTGELFF.

This clonotype was seen ten or more times. V is TRBV12-3 or TRBV12-4 and J is TRBJ1-2; D unclear. The CDR3 has 13 amino acids. V was clipped by 3 bases and J by 1 base, with 6 bases between them. This CDR3 is CASSLTVNYGYTF. Written as DNA, the CDR3 is TGTGCCAGCAGTTTGACCGTTAACTATGGCTACACCTTC.

Only a few counts were recorded for this clonotype. The chain combines TRBV7-2 with TRBJ1-1; perhaps TRBD1 as D (6 bases). The ends were cut back, 1 base at V and 6 bases at J, with 18 bases in the middle. Germline CDR1 SGHTA, CDR2 FQGNSA. This CDR3 spans 16 amino acids. The DNA of the CDR3 is TGTGCCAGCAGCTTAGATCCCAGGGGAGGGAGGTCTGAAGCTTTCTTT. Protein product: CASSLDPRGGRSEAFF.

The rearrangement uses TRBV24-1 and TRBJ2-2; TRBD1 matches at 8 bases. Germline-derived CDR1 and CDR2 are KGHDR and SFDVKD. This CDR3 comprises 14 residues. With 10 bases clipped from V and 1 base from J, the junction kept 4 bases outside the gene matches. CDR3 loop: CATTGTGNTGELFF. The CDR3 region has the DNA TGTGCCACTACAGGGACAGGGAACACCGGGGAGCTGTTTTTT.

The chain has TRBV5-1 and TRBJ2-1, with D possibly being TRBD1 (5 bases). V was cut by 3 bases and J by 6 bases, with 16 bases left in between. Per germline, CDR1 SGHRS and CDR2 YFSETQ. CDR3 length: 15 residues. CDR3 DNA: TGCGCCAGCAGCTCCCTAAAGGACAAGCCCAATGAGCAGTTCTTC. Amino acids: CASSSLKDKPNEQFF.

This clonotype was seen only once. The chain combines TRBV7-8 with TRBJ2-2; no clear D gene. This CDR3 contains 15 residues. V shed 3 bases and J shed 1 base, with 9 bases lying between them. The germline V gene has CDR1 SGHVS and CDR2 FQNEAQ. The DNA of the CDR3 is TGTGCCAGCAGCTTCGACCCCCGGAACACCGGGGAGCTGTTTTTT. Residues: CASSFDPRNTGELFF. The variable domain in full, completed from reference TRBV7-8 and TRBJ2-2, reads GAGVSQSPRYKVAKRGQDVALRCDPISGHVSLFWYQQALGQGPEFLTYFQNEAQLDKSGLPSDRFFAERPEGSVSTLKIQRTQQEDSAVYLCASSFDPRNTGELFFGEGSRLTVL.

This clonotype was detected many times. The rearrangement uses TRBV4-3 and TRBJ2-3; a weak D match, TRBD2 (5 bases). Germline V gene data show CDR1 as LGHNA and CDR2 as YSLEER. The CDR3 is 16 residues long. The V end was cut by 2 bases, the J end by 5 bases, with 17 bases between. The CDR3 DNA is TGCGCCAGCAGCCAAACCGGACTCGCCAATGAAGATACGCAGTATTTT. Translated: CASSQTGLANEDTQYF.

This clonotype came up many times. The chain has TRBV18 and TRBJ1-2, with D unresolved. The CDR3 is made up of 12 amino acids. V was trimmed by 3 bases and J by 8 bases, leaving 10 bases between them. CDR1 is KGHSH, CDR2 LQKENI, per germline. CDR3 nucleotides: TGTGCCAGCTCACCCCTTGGTTGGGGCTACACCTTC. Translating it yields CASSPLGWGYTF.

This clonotype has ten or more counts. The V and J genes are TRBV7-8 and TRBJ2-1; the match to TRBD1 covers 9 bases. This CDR3 comprises 15 residues. Germline CDR1 SGHVS, CDR2 FQNEAQ. Losses at the gene ends were 2 bases for V and 4 bases for J; bases not matched to a gene: 3. The CDR3 sequence is CASSLWDRAYNEQFF. The CDR3 DNA sequence: TGTGCCAGCAGCTTATGGGACAGGGCTTACAATGAGCAGTTCTTC.